These 31 T cell receptor beta chains came from one sample sequenced in a study of blood T cell repertoires in COVID-19. Some clones are missing from TCRdb's copy, which holds only in-frame ones; the method was immunoSEQ multiplex PCR. The table has around 250,000 clones, around 90% seen once. Sequencing input: PBMCs or T cells enriched from blood (not recorded which). Receptors were obtained from a human donor in a cohort exposed to, infected with or recovered from COVID-19 (not recorded which). The donor label of this sample is uncertain.

This sequence joins TRBV6-2 or TRBV6-3 and TRBJ2-5, with D tentatively TRBD1 (5 bases). The germline V gene encodes CDR1 MNHEY and CDR2 SVGEGT. The V gene lost 2 bases and the J gene lost 5 bases, with 18 bases spanning the gap. The length of the CDR3 is 16 residues. Here the CDR3 reads CASSYAVREIGETQYF. CDR3 DNA sequence: TGTGCCAGCAGTTACGCGGTCAGGGAAATAGGGGAGACCCAGTACTTC.

V usage is TRBV30 and J usage is TRBJ1-5; weak D call: TRBD1 (6 bases). V gave up 7 bases and J gave up 11 bases, with 21 bases separating them. The CDR3 has 13 amino acids. Germline V gene data show CDR1 as GTSNPN and CDR2 as SVGIG (reference sequence). The CDR3 is CAFRGHLQEAQHF. CDR3 bases: TGTGCCTTTCGGGGACACCTTCAGGAGGCCCAGCATTTT.

The V call is TRBV12-5, the J call TRBJ2-5; 9 bases fit TRBD1. The CDR3 consists of 14 residues. The trim removed 5 bases at V and 4 bases at J, leaving 5 bases unmatched. Germline V gene sequence: CDR1 LGHNT, CDR2 FRNRAP. For the CDR3, the DNA is TGTGCTAGTGGTCTTCCGGGACAGGGAGAGACCCAGTACTTC. Residues: CASGLPGQGETQYF.

This rearrangement joins TRBV18 to TRBJ2-1; 8 bases agree with TRBD2. Germline CDR1 and CDR2: KGHSH and LQKENI. The ends lost 5 bases at V and 9 bases at J; junction bases unmatched: 6. This CDR3 has 13 residues. The CDR3 region has the DNA TGTGCCAGCTCAACCGGGGGGGCCGGTGAGCAGTTCTTC. Encoded protein: CASSTGGAGEQFF.

This clone has only one observation. V usage is TRBV12-3 or TRBV12-4 and J usage is TRBJ1-5; the D is unclear. This CDR3 comprises 13 residues. The V and J ends lost 3 bases and 2 bases respectively, with 5 bases between them. The CDR3 protein is CASSLAGNQPQHF. The CDR3 DNA reads TGTGCCAGCAGTTTGGCGGGCAATCAGCCCCAGCATTTT.

This chain connects TRBV30 to TRBJ1-1; D may be TRBD1 (6 bases). Germline V CDR1 and CDR2: GTSNPN, SVGIG (reference sequence). Deletions cut 0 bases from V and 4 bases from J, with 15 bases between. The CDR3 totals 15 residues. The CDR3 sequence: CAWSVSGEGGTEAFF. The CDR3 DNA follows: TGTGCCTGGAGTGTGTCAGGGGAAGGGGGCACTGAAGCTTTCTTT.

This clone was found a few times. The V and J genes are TRBV6-5 and TRBJ1-1; D is possibly TRBD1 (5 bases). The germline V gene encodes CDR1 MNHEY and CDR2 SVGAGI. Trimming took off 0 bases at V and 1 base at J, with 6 bases between the two ends. The CDR3 runs 14 residues. The CDR3: CASSYSTGNTEAFF. The CDR3 nucleotides read TGTGCCAGCAGTTACTCAACAGGGAACACTGAAGCTTTCTTT.

The chain combines TRBV2 with TRBJ1-4; possible D gene TRBD1, 5 bases. Trimming took 5 bases from V and 1 from J, leaving 17 bases between them. This CDR3 is built from 17 residues. Germline assignment: CDR1 SNHLY and CDR2 FYNNEI. The CDR3 loop reads CASSWALGGETNEKLFF. In DNA, the CDR3 is TGTGCCAGCAGTTGGGCCCTCGGGGGGGAAACTAATGAAAAACTGTTTTTT.

The rearrangement joins TRBV7-3 to TRBJ1-2; possibly TRBD1 for D (5 bases). Per the germline V gene, CDR1 is SGHTA and CDR2 is FQGTGA. V shed 1 base and J shed 3 bases, with 12 bases lying between them. The CDR3 covers 15 residues. Here the CDR3 DNA reads TGTGCCAGCAGCTTAAATCCAGGGTTGGACTATGGCTACACCTTC. Protein: CASSLNPGLDYGYTF.

This clone was detected only a few times. The chain uses TRBV10-3 and TRBJ2-2; D is possibly TRBD1 (5 bases). The V end was cut by 5 bases, the J end by 8 bases, with 12 bases between. Germline CDR1 is ENHRY and CDR2 is SYGVKD. The CDR3 spans 13 residues. CDR3: CAISLDTPGELFF. The CDR3, as DNA: TGTGCCATCAGTTTGGACACGCCTGGGGAGCTGTTTTTT.

Comments on this clone: The sample contains more than one DNA sequence encoding this CDR3. The rearrangement joins TRBV2 to TRBJ2-7; TRBD2 is a possible D gene (6 bases). V dropped 4 bases and J dropped 2 bases, with 6 bases sitting between them. The germline gives CDR1 SNHLY, CDR2 FYNNEI. CDR3 length: 12 residues. The CDR3 is CASSGGAYEQYF. The CDR3 DNA reads as TGTGCCAGCAGTGGGGGGGCCTACGAGCAGTACTTC.

The rearrangement links TRBV6-2 or TRBV6-3 to TRBJ2-7, with D possibly being TRBD2 (5 bases). Looked up from germline, CDR1 is MNHEY and CDR2 is SVGEGT. Between the trimmed V and J ends, which lost 0 bases and 0 bases, there was a span of 9 bases. The CDR3 consists of 15 residues. The CDR3 here is CASSYSGLDSYEQYF. The DNA for the CDR3 is TGTGCCAGCAGTTACTCAGGACTGGACTCCTACGAGCAGTACTTC.

The V gene is TRBV7-8, the J gene TRBJ1-5; D is possibly TRBD1 (5 bases). This CDR3 has 15 residues. Trimming removed 5 bases from V and 6 bases from J, with 17 bases in between. The germline V gene encodes CDR1 SGHVS and CDR2 FQNEAQ. For the CDR3, the DNA is TGTGCCAGCAGCCCGACAAGGGGTGATAGTCAGCCCCAGCATTTT. Residues: CASSPTRGDSQPQHF.

The rearrangement uses TRBV29-1 and TRBJ2-1; D perhaps matches TRBD1 (6 bases). The germline V gene encodes CDR1 SQVTM and CDR2 ANQGSEA. V lost 7 bases and J 8 bases, leaving 15 bases between the germline ends. The CDR3 consists of 12 residues. In DNA, the CDR3 is TGCAGCGGTGACGCCCAGGGGCATGAGCAGTTCTTC. This translates into CSGDAQGHEQFF.

The chain uses TRBV12-3 or TRBV12-4 and TRBJ1-1; 9 bases agree with TRBD1. V shed 6 bases and J 12 bases; nucleotides not matched to a gene: 8. The CDR3 has 12 amino acids. CDR3 protein: CASSRTGAETFF. CDR3 nucleotides: TGTGCCAGCAGCCGGACAGGGGCTGAGACTTTCTTT.

This clone was seen once. V usage is TRBV24-1 and J usage is TRBJ1-1; D might be TRBD1 (6 bases). The germline V gene encodes CDR1 KGHDR and CDR2 SFDVKD. V was trimmed by 3 bases and J by 11 bases, leaving 12 bases between them. This CDR3 region has 12 residues. The DNA for the CDR3 is TGTGCCACCAGTGATACCGAGGGGGGGGCTTTCTTT. Translating it yields CATSDTEGGAFF.

The chain carries TRBV5-1 and TRBJ2-2, with 12 nucleotides matching TRBD1. The CDR3 is 16 residues long. Germline values: CDR1 SGHRS, CDR2 YFSETQ. V dropped 5 bases and J dropped 4; count of bases not matched to a gene: 6. For the CDR3, the DNA is TGCGCCAGCAGACTGGGACAGGGGGCAATCACCGGGGAGCTGTTTTTT. Translation gives CASRLGQGAITGELFF.

This clone came up once. The same CDR3 also results from other DNA sequences found in this sample. The V and J genes are TRBV30 and TRBJ2-3, with 8 bases fitting TRBD2. Looked up from germline, CDR1 is GTSNPN and CDR2 is SVGIG (reference sequence). The length of the CDR3 is 13 residues. The junction had 1 base not matched to a gene; V was cut back by 3 bases and J by 2 bases. The CDR3 sequence: CAWSGGATDTQYF. The CDR3 bases are TGTGCCTGGAGCGGGGGGGCCACAGATACGCAGTATTTT.

This chain links TRBV7-9 with TRBJ2-1; a weak D match, TRBD2 (6 bases). The CDR3 extends over 14 amino acids. The ends were cut back, 1 base at V and 5 bases at J, with 9 bases in the middle. The V gene's germline CDR1 is SEHNR and CDR2 FQNEAQ (reference sequence). CDR3 in DNA: TGTGCCAGCAGCTTAGTGCGGGGTGACAATGAGCAGTTCTTC. It specifies CASSLVRGDNEQFF.

The chain links TRBV25-1 to TRBJ2-7; D gene unclear. V lost 4 bases and J 8 bases, leaving 9 bases between the germline ends. The CDR3 length is 11 residues. Germline CDR1 and CDR2: MGHDK and SYGVNS. The CDR3 loop reads CASSGQVQQYF. The CDR3 nucleotides are TGTGCCAGCAGTGGGCAGGTGCAGCAGTACTTC.

In its sample, this clone was seen once. The rearrangement links TRBV5-4 to TRBJ2-1; TRBD1 aligns across 7 bases. Germline CDR1 SGHNT, CDR2 YYREEE (reference sequence). V gave up 4 bases and J gave up 4 bases; unmatched junction bases: 5. This CDR3 contains 14 residues. The CDR3 DNA reads as TGTGCCAGCAGCAGACAGGGCCTTTACAATGAGCAGTTCTTC. Translation: CASSRQGLYNEQFF.

The chain joins TRBV20-1 to TRBJ1-1; tentative D call: TRBD1 (6 bases). Germline assignment: CDR1 DFQATT and CDR2 SNEGSKA (reference sequence). V was trimmed by 3 bases and J by 10 bases, leaving 12 bases between them. This CDR3 has 11 amino acids. The CDR3 coding sequence is TGCAGTGCTAGGTCCGCGGGGGCAGCTTTCTTT. Its protein is CSARSAGAAFF.

The chain recombines TRBV29-1 with TRBJ2-2; no firm D call. The CDR3 extends over 13 amino acids. V lost 4 bases, J lost 3 bases, and 9 bases lay in between. The germline V gene encodes CDR1 SQVTM and CDR2 ANQGSEA. CDR3: CSVASRYTGELFF. CDR3 DNA sequence: TGCAGCGTTGCATCCAGGTACACCGGGGAGCTGTTTTTT.

This rearrangement joins TRBV6-2 or TRBV6-3 to TRBJ1-5, with D possibly being TRBD1 (6 bases). CDR1 and CDR2 (germline): MNHEY, SVGEGT. The V end was cut by 7 bases, the J end by 5 bases, with 12 bases between. The CDR3 is 13 amino acids. The CDR3 coding sequence is TGTGCCAGCACCCCGGGGGGGCATCAGCCCCAGCATTTT. It is translated as CASTPGGHQPQHF.

The CDR3 is CASSIGLGQHQETQYF. CDR3 DNA: TGTGCCAGTAGTATAGGGTTAGGACAGCACCAAGAGACCCAGTACTTC. The V call is TRBV19, the J call TRBJ2-5; D might be TRBD1 (6 bases). From germline, CDR1 is LNHDA and CDR2 SQIVND (reference sequence). The CDR3 covers 16 residues. V lost 1 base, J lost 0 bases, and 12 bases lay in between.

The chain couples TRBV7-9 to TRBJ2-7; the match to TRBD1 covers 7 bases. The CDR3 is 16 amino acids. The germline CDR1 and CDR2 sequences are SEHNR and FQNEAQ (reference sequence). V lost 1 base and J lost 6; bases outside the gene matches: 12. CDR3 DNA sequence: TGTGCCAGCAGCTTAGGGTGGAGTGACAGGGTGGCCGAGCAGTACTTC. As protein: CASSLGWSDRVAEQYF.

The chain joins TRBV7-9 to TRBJ1-6; D not resolved. The germline V gene encodes CDR1 SEHNR and CDR2 FQNEAQ (reference sequence). The CDR3 loop spans 16 amino acids. Trimming removed 5 bases from V and 0 bases from J, with 11 bases in between. The CDR3 loop reads CASSREISSYNSPLHF. The CDR3 DNA reads TGTGCCAGCAGCCGAGAGATTAGCTCCTATAATTCACCCCTCCACTTT.

This clone has a single count. The CDR3 loop reads CASSLQGNYGYTF. DNA for the CDR3: TGTGCCAGCAGTCTACAGGGGAACTATGGCTACACCTTC. The chain links TRBV6-2 or TRBV6-3 to TRBJ1-2, with 7 bases that match TRBD1. Unmatched junction bases numbered 2, after V lost 5 bases and J lost 2 bases. The germline V gene encodes CDR1 MNHEY and CDR2 SVGEGT. The CDR3 spans 13 residues.

The chain joins TRBV4-2 to TRBJ2-3, with TRBD2 as a possible D gene (6 bases). Looked up from germline, CDR1 is LGHNA and CDR2 is YNFKEQ. The CDR3 length is 15 residues. V was cut by 0 bases and J by 3 bases, with 10 bases left in between. CDR3 sequence reads: CASSQDGEETDTQYF. The CDR3 nucleotides are TGTGCCAGCAGCCAAGACGGGGAGGAAACAGATACGCAGTATTTT.

The rearrangement joins TRBV2 to TRBJ1-5; 10 bases agree with TRBD1. CDR1 is SNHLY, CDR2 FYNNEI, per germline. This CDR3 contains 14 residues. J gave up 7 bases and V 4 bases, and 4 bases lay outside the gene matches. The CDR3 reads CASSGDRGDQPQHF. The CDR3 region has the DNA TGTGCCAGCAGTGGGGACAGGGGAGACCAGCCCCAGCATTTT. Looking up the rest from reference TRBV2 and TRBJ1-5 gives the full variable domain: EPEVTQTPSHQVTQMGQEVILRCVPISNHLYFYWYRQILGQKVEFLVSFYNNEISEKSEIFDDQFSVERPDGSNFTLKIRSTKLEDSAMYFCASSGDRGDQPQHFGDGTRLSIL.

V usage is TRBV5-4 and J usage is TRBJ1-1; D is unresolved. The germline CDR1 and CDR2 sequences are SGHNT and YYREEE (reference sequence). V dropped 0 bases and J dropped 7 bases, with 10 bases sitting between them. CDR3 size: 13 residues. The DNA for the CDR3 is TGTGCCAGCAGCTTGGACGGGGTAGGTGAAGCTTTCTTT. The encoded protein is CASSLDGVGEAFF.